This T cell receptor (beta chain) was documented in a study of shared clonotypes between healthy human individuals. Study results and caveats: Having only a few donors restricted how much genetic and exposure-history diversity was captured.

HIV-negative, healthy adults without recent acute infections or vaccinations were the donors. Comment on this clone: Its target is not known.

The study ran the assay at deep level. Assay: immunoSEQ multiplex PCR; the TCRdb copy retains only in-frame clones and omits some. The sample lists 2,500,000 or so clones, roughly 92% occurring once. The clonotype originates from a man between 18 and 29 years old in good health. Some clones in this sample may be carry-over from other donors' samples. The sequencing input was naive CD4+ T cells from PBMCs. Subset of the sample: CD45RA+ positively selected.

CDR3 loop: CASSFGPRRGGNTIYF. For the CDR3, the DNA is TGTGCCAGCAGTTTCGGGCCACGTAGGGGAGGAAACACCATATATTTT. The gene calls are TRBV28 and TRBJ1-3, with a possible D match to TRBD1 (5 bases). The CDR3 runs 16 residues. Trimming stripped 3 bases from V and 4 bases from J, with 16 bases between. Germline loops: CDR1 MDHEN, CDR2 SYDVKM.